A single TCR beta chain is shown here with its context. This sample was taken from a study of blood T cell repertoires in COVID-19. Study context: From the United States, Italy and Spain came samples of acute and convalescent COVID-19. T cells, B-cell-depleted T cells, or PBMCs provided the cDNA or gDNA that served as material.

Original data processing: Quantification of nucleated cells was approximated via reference gene primer amplification. Clones were read by immunoSEQ multiplex PCR, and TCRdb kept only the in-frame ones, dropping some. The V and J calls and the clone size are those of that table, but D and trimming were determined from the DNA. The table includes fewer than 180,000 clones, roughly 84% detected once. This receptor was identified in a man in his 70s with acute or convalescent COVID-19. Sequenced: peripheral blood.

CDR3 region: CASSIDRGNTEAFF. CDR3 DNA: TGTGCCAGTAGTATCGACAGGGGAAACACTGAAGCTTTCTTT. The J gene is TRBJ1-1, the V gene TRBV19, with 8 positions matching TRBD1. Germline CDR1 reads LNHDA; CDR2 reads SQIVND (reference sequence). Losses at the gene ends were 3 bases for V and 2 bases for J; bases not matched to a gene: 2. The length of the CDR3 is 14 residues.